A selection of T cell receptor beta chains follows, all from one sample in a study of shared clonotypes between healthy human individuals. Generated by immunoSEQ multiplex PCR, the TCRdb table keeps only in-frame clones and is missing some. The repertoire holds about 1 million clones, around 74% seen once, with 1.4% in the top ten. The sample was memory CD4+ T cells sorted from blood. The receptors stem from a man aged 18 to 29 in good health. The CDR3 runs from the conserved cysteine through the conserved F or W. D genes are given only for firm matches. Clone sizes are given selectively: once, few, many, or a class where the clone is expanded.

TRBJ1-6	TRBV7-9	-	-	TGTGCCAGCAGCTTAGCGGTGGATTATAATTCACCCCTCCACTTT	CASSLAVDYNSPLHF
TRBJ1-1	TRBV19	TRBD1	-	TGTGCCAGTAGAGGACAGGGGGGAAACACTGAAGCTTTCTTT	CASRGQGGNTEAFF
TRBJ2-5	TRBV21-1	-	-	TGTGCCAGCAGCAAGGGACTAGCGGGAGACGATGAAGAGACCCAGTACTTC	CASSKGLAGDDEETQYF
TRBJ1-6	TRBV4-3	-	-	TGCGCCAGCAGCCCTCAAGGCAATTCACCCCTCCACTTT	CASSPQGNSPLHF
TRBJ2-1	TRBV5-1	-	many	TGCGCCAGCAGCTTAGAATTGACAGCGCAGTTCTTC	CASSLELTAQFF
TRBJ2-7	TRBV7-9	-	-	TGTGCCAGCAGCCAACACTACGAGCAGTACTTC	CASSQHYEQYF
TRBJ1-2	TRBV19	-	-	TGTGCCAGTAGTATACTACAGGGCGCGGGCTACACCTTC	CASSILQGAGYTF
TRBJ2-5	TRBV6-6	TRBD2	-	TGTGCCAGCAGGGACGGGACTAGCGGTCAAGAGACCCAGTACTTC	CASRDGTSGQETQYF
TRBJ2-3	TRBV5-4	-	-	TGTGCCAGCAGCCCCGAGGGAGCAGATACGCAGTATTTT	CASSPEGADTQYF
TRBJ2-1	TRBV5-1	TRBD2	-	TGCGCCAGCAGCCGGACTAGCGGGATTTCCTACAATGAGCAGTTCTTC	CASSRTSGISYNEQFF
TRBJ1-1	TRBV6-6	TRBD1	few	TGTGCCAGCAGCTCGCCGGGACAGGTAAACACTGAAGCTTTCTTT	CASSSPGQVNTEAFF
TRBJ1-2	TRBV7-9	TRBD1	many	TGTGCCAGCAGCCCCGGGACAGGGTATGGCTACACCTTC	CASSPGTGYGYTF
TRBJ2-5	TRBV18	-	-	TGTGCCAGCGCCCAAGAGACCCAGTACTTC	CASAQETQYF
TRBJ1-2	TRBV2	TRBD1	few	TGTGCCAGCAGTGAGGGACAGACCTATGGCTACACCTTC	CASSEGQTYGYTF
TRBJ2-3	TRBV4-1	TRBD1	-	TGCGCCAGCAGCCATGGACAGGGAGGAGATACGCAGTATTTT	CASSHGQGGDTQYF
TRBJ1-2	TRBV5-1	TRBD1	-	TGCGCCAGCAGCCTTACACAGGGGCTGTTGAACTATGGCTACACCTTC	CASSLTQGLLNYGYTF
TRBJ1-5	TRBV6-1	-	-	TGTGCCAGCAGTGGAGATAATCAGCCCCAGCATTTT	CASSGDNQPQHF